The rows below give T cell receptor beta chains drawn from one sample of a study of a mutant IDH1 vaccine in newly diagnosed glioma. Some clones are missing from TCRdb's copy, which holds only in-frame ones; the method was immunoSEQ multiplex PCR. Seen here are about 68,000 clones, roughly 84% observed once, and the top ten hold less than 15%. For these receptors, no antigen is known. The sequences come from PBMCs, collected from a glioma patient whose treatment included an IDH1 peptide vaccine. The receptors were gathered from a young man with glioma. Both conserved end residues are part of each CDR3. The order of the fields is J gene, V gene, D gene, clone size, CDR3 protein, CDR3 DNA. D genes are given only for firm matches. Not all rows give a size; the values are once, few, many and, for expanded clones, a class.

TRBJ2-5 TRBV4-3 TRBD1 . CASSQDGQGQETQYF TGCGCCAGCAGCCAAGATGGACAGGGGCAGGAGACCCAGTACTTC
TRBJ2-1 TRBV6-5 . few CASSQTRSSYNEQFF TGTGCCAGCAGCCAAACCAGGAGCTCCTACAATGAGCAGTTCTTC
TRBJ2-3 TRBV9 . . CASTPHPGHRADTQYF TGTGCCAGCACCCCACATCCGGGACATAGGGCAGATACGCAGTATTTT
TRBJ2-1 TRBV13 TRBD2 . CASGQTHETAGSSYNEQFF TGTGCCAGCGGACAAACGCACGAAACAGCGGGGAGCTCCTACAATGAGCAGTTCTTC
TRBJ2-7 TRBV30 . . CAWSRGYEQYF TGTGCCTGGAGTCGAGGCTACGAGCAGTACTTC
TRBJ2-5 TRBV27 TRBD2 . CASSLLAGRETQYF TGTGCCAGCAGTCTACTAGCGGGAAGAGAGACCCAGTACTTC
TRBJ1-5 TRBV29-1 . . CSVIVRRNQPQHF TGCAGCGTAATCGTCAGGCGGAATCAGCCCCAGCATTTT
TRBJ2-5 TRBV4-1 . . CASSRGGVQETQYF TGCGCCAGCAGCCGCGGCGGGGTCCAAGAGACCCAGTACTTC
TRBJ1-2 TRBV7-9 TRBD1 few CASSIQQGAEGYTF TGTGCCAGCAGCATTCAACAGGGGGCAGAGGGCTACACCTTC
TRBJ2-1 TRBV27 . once CASSLSTETYYNEQFF TGTGCCAGCAGTTTATCTACAGAGACTTATTACAATGAGCAGTTCTTC
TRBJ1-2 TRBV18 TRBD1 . CASSPSRDSSYGYTF TGTGCCAGCTCCCCTAGCAGGGACAGCTCCTATGGCTACACCTTC
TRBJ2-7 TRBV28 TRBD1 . CASSRAGTASYEQYF TGTGCCAGCAGTCGGGCCGGGACAGCCTCCTACGAGCAGTACTTC
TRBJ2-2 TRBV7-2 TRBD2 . CASSLEGGPGELFF TGTGCCAGCAGCTTAGAGGGAGGGCCCGGGGAGCTGTTTTTT
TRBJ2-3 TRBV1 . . CTSSQDWREGRGTDTQYF TGCACCAGCAGCCAAGATTGGCGGGAGGGACGCGGCACAGATACGCAGTATTTT
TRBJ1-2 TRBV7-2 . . CASSFSQSSNYGYTF TGTGCCAGCAGCTTTTCGCAGAGTTCTAACTATGGCTACACCTTC
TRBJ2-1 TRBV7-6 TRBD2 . CASSSMEAGVGYNEQFF TGTGCCAGCAGCTCCATGGAAGCGGGGGTGGGCTACAATGAGCAGTTCTTC
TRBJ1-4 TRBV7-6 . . CASSTLWDEKLFF TGTGCCAGCAGCACCCTATGGGATGAAAAACTGTTTTTT